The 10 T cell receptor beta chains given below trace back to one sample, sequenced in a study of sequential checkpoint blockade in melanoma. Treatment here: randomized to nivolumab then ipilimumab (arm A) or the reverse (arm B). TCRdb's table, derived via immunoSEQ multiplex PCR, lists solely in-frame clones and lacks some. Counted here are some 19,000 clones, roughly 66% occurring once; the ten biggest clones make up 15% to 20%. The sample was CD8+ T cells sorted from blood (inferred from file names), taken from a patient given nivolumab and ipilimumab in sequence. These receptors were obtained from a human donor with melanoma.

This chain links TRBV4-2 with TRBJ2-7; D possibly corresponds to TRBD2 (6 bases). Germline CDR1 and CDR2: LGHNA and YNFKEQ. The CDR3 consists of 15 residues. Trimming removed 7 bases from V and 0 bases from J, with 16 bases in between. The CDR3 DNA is TGTGCCAGCATTCAGGGTTTGGGAGGCTCCTACGAGCAGTACTTC. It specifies CASIQGLGGSYEQYF.

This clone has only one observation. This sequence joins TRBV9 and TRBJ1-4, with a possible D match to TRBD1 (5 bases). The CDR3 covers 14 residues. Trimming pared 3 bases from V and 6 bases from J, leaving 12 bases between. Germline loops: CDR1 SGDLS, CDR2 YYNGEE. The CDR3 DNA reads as TGTGCCAGCAGCGCAGGGTTGGGGTATGAAAAACTGTTTTTT. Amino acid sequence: CASSAGLGYEKLFF.

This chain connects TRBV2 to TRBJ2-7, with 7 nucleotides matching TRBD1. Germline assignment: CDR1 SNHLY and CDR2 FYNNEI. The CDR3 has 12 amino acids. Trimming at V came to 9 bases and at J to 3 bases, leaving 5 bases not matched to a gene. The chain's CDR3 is CASRDRYYEQYF. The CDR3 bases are TGTGCCAGTCGGGACAGATACTACGAGCAGTACTTC.

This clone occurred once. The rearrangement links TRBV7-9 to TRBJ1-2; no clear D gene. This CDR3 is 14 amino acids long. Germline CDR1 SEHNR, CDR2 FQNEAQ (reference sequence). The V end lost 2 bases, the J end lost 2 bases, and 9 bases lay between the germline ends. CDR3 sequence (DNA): TGTGCCAGCAGCTTACTACAGCCGAACTATGGCTACACCTTC. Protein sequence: CASSLLQPNYGYTF.

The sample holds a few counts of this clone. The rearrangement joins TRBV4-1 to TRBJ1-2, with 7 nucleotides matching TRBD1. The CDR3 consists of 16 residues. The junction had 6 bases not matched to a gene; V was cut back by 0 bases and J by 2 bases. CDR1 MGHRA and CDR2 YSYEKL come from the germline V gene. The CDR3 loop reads CASSQEQGFGNYGYTF. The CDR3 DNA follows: TGCGCCAGCAGCCAAGAACAGGGGTTTGGGAACTATGGCTACACCTTC.

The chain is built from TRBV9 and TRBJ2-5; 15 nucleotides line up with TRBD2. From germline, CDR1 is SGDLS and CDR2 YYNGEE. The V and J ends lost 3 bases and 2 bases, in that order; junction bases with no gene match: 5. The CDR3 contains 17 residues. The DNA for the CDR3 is TGTGCCAGCAGCGGGGGACTAGCGGGGGGAAGGCAAGAGACCCAGTACTTC. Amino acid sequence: CASSGGLAGGRQETQYF.

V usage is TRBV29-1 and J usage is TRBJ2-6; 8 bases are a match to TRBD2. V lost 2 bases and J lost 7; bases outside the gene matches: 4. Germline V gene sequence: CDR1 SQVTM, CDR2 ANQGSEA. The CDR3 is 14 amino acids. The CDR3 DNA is TGCAGCGTTGAAACCGGGAGGGGTGCCAACGTCCTGACTTTC. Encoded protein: CSVETGRGANVLTF. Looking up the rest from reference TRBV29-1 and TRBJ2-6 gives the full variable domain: SAVISQKPSRDICQRGTSLTIQCQVDSQVTMMFWYRQQPGQSLTLIATANQGSEATYESGFVIDKFPISRPNLTFSTLTVSNMSPEDSSIYLCSVETGRGANVLTFGAGSRLTVL.

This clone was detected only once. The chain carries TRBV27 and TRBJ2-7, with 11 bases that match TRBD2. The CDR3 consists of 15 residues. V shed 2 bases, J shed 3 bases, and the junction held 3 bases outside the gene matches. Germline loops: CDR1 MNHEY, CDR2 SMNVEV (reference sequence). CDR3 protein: CASSLGLAGGYEQYF. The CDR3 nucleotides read TGTGCCAGCAGTTTAGGGCTAGCGGGAGGCTACGAGCAGTACTTC.

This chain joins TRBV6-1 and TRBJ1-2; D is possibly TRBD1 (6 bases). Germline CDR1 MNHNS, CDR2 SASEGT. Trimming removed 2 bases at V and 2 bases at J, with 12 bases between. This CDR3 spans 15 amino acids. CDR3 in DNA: TGTGCCAGCAGTGAATGGCAGGGGCGGAACTATGGCTACACCTTC. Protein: CASSEWQGRNYGYTF.

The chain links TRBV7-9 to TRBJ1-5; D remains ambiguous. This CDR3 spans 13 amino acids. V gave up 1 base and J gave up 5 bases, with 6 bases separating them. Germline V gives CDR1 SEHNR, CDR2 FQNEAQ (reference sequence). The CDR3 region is CASSLVNDQPQHF. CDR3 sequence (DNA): TGTGCCAGCAGCTTAGTAAATGATCAGCCCCAGCATTTT.